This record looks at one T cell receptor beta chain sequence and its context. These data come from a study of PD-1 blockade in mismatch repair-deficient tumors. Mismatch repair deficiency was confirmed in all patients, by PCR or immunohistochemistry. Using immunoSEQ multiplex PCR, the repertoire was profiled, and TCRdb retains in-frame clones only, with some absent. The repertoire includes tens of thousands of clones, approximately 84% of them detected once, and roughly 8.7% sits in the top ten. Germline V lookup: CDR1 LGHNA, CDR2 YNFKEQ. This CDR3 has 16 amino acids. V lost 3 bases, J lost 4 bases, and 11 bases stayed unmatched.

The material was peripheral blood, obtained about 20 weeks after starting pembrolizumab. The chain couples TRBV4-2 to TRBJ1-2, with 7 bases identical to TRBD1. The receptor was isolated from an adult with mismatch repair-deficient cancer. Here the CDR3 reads CASSQVTGEVGYGYTF. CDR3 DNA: TGTGCCAGCAGCCAGGTTACAGGGGAAGTAGGCTATGGCTACACCTTC.